This T cell receptor (beta chain) was recorded in a study of cytomegalovirus exposure and HLA in healthy donors. PCR used 60 Vbeta primers and 13 Jbeta primers. As originally analysed: Tens of millions of unique TCR beta chains, roughly 11 million shared, were counted in a later analysis. Some clones are missing from TCRdb's copy, which holds only in-frame ones; the method was immunoSEQ multiplex PCR. Clonal size and the V and J genes are those of that table, whereas D and trimming came from the DNA. The repertoire holds approximately 140,000 clones, with roughly 80% as singletons. From germline, CDR1 is MRHNA and CDR2 SNTAGT. This CDR3 comprises 18 residues. V was pared by 6 bases and J by 3 bases, with 13 bases of the junction left unmatched.

J is TRBJ1-4 and V is TRBV6-4; the match to TRBD1 covers 10 bases. This receptor was taken from a man aged 35 to 55 in good health and CMV-seronegative. The specimen was PBMCs. The CDR3 DNA reads TGTGCCAGCAGGCCGGGACAGGGGAACCCTGTTGCTAATGAAAAACTGTTTTTT. It encodes CASRPGQGNPVANEKLFF.